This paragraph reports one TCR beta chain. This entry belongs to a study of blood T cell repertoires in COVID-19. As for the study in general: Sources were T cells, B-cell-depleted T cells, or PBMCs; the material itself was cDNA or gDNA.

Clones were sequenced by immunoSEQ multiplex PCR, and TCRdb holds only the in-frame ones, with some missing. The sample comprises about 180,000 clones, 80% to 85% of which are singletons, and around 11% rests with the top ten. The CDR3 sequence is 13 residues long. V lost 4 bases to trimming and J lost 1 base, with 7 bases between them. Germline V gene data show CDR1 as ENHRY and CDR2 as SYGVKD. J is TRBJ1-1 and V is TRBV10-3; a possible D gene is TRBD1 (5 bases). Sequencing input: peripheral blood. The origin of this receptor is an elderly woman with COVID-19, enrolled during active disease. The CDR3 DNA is TGTGCCATCAGTGCGGGGGGGAACACTGAAGCTTTCTTT. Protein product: CAISAGGNTEAFF.